This T cell receptor (beta chain) was captured by sequencing in a study of T cell responses to AZD1222 COVID-19 vaccine. Overall study: Some second doses came at about 4 weeks and others at about 12 weeks; these were pooled.

The CDR3 sequence is 15 residues long. J gave up 8 bases and V 4 bases, and 11 bases lay outside the gene matches. The V gene's germline CDR1 is SGHRS and CDR2 YFSETQ. Study observations and caveats: The study sampled repertoires only after the peak T cell response. Clonal diversity was possibly underestimated; the donors were predominantly white British and more often female.

A remark on this clone: Its antigen is unknown.

Repertoires were generated with immunoSEQ multiplex PCR, while TCRdb's copy carries only in-frame clones and drops some. This sample carries 110,000 to 150,000 clones, approximately 90% of them seen once, and the ten largest clones take roughly 3.7%. The receptor's source is an adult in good health. This sample comprised peripheral blood, obtained on day 0 of AZD1222 vaccination. V and J are TRBV5-1 and TRBJ1-4, with 7 bases identical to TRBD1. Written as DNA, the CDR3 is TGCGCCAGCAGCCCCCGGGGGACAGTAAACGAAAAACTGTTTTTT. Protein product: CASSPRGTVNEKLFF.